The 27 T cell receptor beta chains presented below share a single source sample, sequenced in a study of blood T cell repertoires in COVID-19. The data were produced by immunoSEQ multiplex PCR, yet TCRdb's version contains in-frame clones alone and is incomplete. The sample shows 300,000 or so clones, about 86% of them seen only once. Specimen: PBMCs or T cells enriched from blood (not recorded which). Source of these receptors: a woman aged 40 to 55 with acute COVID-19.

The CDR3 DNA reads as TGTGCCACCAGTGGCCTCGACAGGGAAGTTACGCAGTATTTT. Its translation: CATSGLDREVTQYF. The chain has TRBV24-1 and TRBJ2-3; 7 positions match TRBD1. CDR3 size: 14 residues. CDR1 and CDR2 (germline): KGHDR, SFDVKD. V was clipped by 5 bases and J by 8 bases; unmatched bases: 9.

J is TRBJ1-5 and V is TRBV19; 7 bases match TRBD1. After removal of 3 bases from V and 2 bases from J, the junction contained 7 bases not matched to a gene. The length of the CDR3 is 16 residues. CDR1 and CDR2 (germline): LNHDA, SQIVND (reference sequence). The CDR3 here is CASSIGTGAGNQPQHF. The CDR3 coding sequence is TGTGCCAGTAGTATCGGCACAGGGGCTGGCAATCAGCCCCAGCATTTT.

This chain's CDR3 is CASSLAHGGGSSEAFF. CDR3 DNA: TGTGCCAGCAGCTTAGCCCATGGCGGGGGATCTTCTGAAGCTTTCTTT. The chain recombines TRBV7-6 with TRBJ1-1; D is perhaps TRBD1 (5 bases). CDR3 size: 16 residues. The germline gives CDR1 SGHVS, CDR2 FNYEAQ. V was shortened by 0 bases and J by 6 bases, with 17 bases between the two germline ends.

The chain has TRBV11-2 and TRBJ2-7; 7 nucleotides line up with TRBD1. With V trimmed by 0 bases and J by 0 bases, 5 bases remained unmatched. The CDR3 contains 16 residues. The germline CDR1 and CDR2 sequences are SGHAT and FQNNGV. CDR3 nucleotide sequence: TGTGCCAGCAGCTTAGAGGGCAGGACAGGCTCCTACGAGCAGTACTTC. Protein: CASSLEGRTGSYEQYF.

The V call is TRBV5-1, the J call TRBJ1-1; no definite D call. Germline V gene lookup returns CDR1 SGHRS and CDR2 YFSETQ. This CDR3 is built from 15 residues. Trimming removed 0 bases from V and 6 bases from J, with 15 bases in between. DNA for the CDR3: TGCGCCAGCAGCTTGGCCGTCGGCAGTGGAGCTGAAGCTTTCTTT. Its translation is CASSLAVGSGAEAFF.

The chain couples TRBV6-6 to TRBJ2-1; 10 bases agree with TRBD2. This CDR3 is built from 15 residues. CDR1 is MNHNY and CDR2 is SVGAGI in the germline V gene (reference sequence). J lost 8 bases, V lost 2 bases, and 6 bases had no gene match. In DNA form, the CDR3 reads TGTGCCAGCAGTTACCCGACTAGCGGGCGGCATGAGCAGTTCTTC. This sequence encodes CASSYPTSGRHEQFF.

The chain couples TRBV5-1 to TRBJ1-3; D not certain. From germline, CDR1 is SGHRS and CDR2 YFSETQ. The germline V and J ends were trimmed by 4 bases and 1 base, with 12 bases remaining between them. The CDR3 sequence is 15 residues long. The chain's CDR3 is CASSPSGGSGNTIYF. The CDR3 nucleotides read TGCGCCAGCAGCCCTTCCGGCGGGTCTGGAAACACCATATATTTT.

V usage is TRBV7-9 and J usage is TRBJ2-6; D is unresolved. V lost 1 base and J lost 0, with 10 bases in between. CDR3 length: 17 residues. From germline, CDR1 is SEHNR and CDR2 FQNEAQ (reference sequence). CDR3 residues: CASSLVGPTSGANVLTF. The CDR3 coding sequence is TGTGCCAGCAGCTTAGTGGGCCCTACCTCTGGGGCCAACGTCCTGACTTTC.

This chain links TRBV19 with TRBJ2-5, with 7 bases that match TRBD1. V shed 6 bases, J shed 4 bases, and the junction held 5 bases outside the gene matches. CDR3 length: 13 residues. CDR1 LNHDA and CDR2 SQIVND come from the germline V gene (reference sequence). The CDR3 DNA follows: TGTGCCAGTAGCACGGGACAGAGAGAGACCCAGTACTTC. It encodes CASSTGQRETQYF.

In DNA form, the CDR3 reads TGTGCCAGCTCACTCAACTTACCGGGACAGGGCTCAGATACGCAGTATTTT. It specifies CASSLNLPGQGSDTQYF. The chain carries TRBV18 and TRBJ2-3; TRBD1 agrees at 9 bases. This CDR3 region has 17 residues. Germline lookup yields CDR1 KGHSH and CDR2 LQKENI. Germline trimming cut 4 bases from V and 4 bases from J; bases unmatched to any gene: 12.

The table lists this clone with a few counts. The chain carries TRBV3-1 (or the pseudogene TRBV3-2) and TRBJ1-4; D possibly corresponds to TRBD1 (6 bases). The CDR3 has 14 amino acids. V was pared by 4 bases and J by 8 bases, with 14 bases between. Germline CDR1 reads LGHDT; CDR2 reads YNNKEL (reference sequence). CDR3 DNA sequence: TGTGCCAGCAGCCCGAAACAGGGTGGCGAAAAACTGTTTTTT. Protein sequence: CASSPKQGGEKLFF.

This clone was picked up a small number of times. The chain joins TRBV29-1 to TRBJ2-1; TRBD2 agrees at 7 bases. Germline V gene sequence: CDR1 SQVTM, CDR2 ANQGSEA. This CDR3 is 12 amino acids long. V lost 7 bases to trimming and J lost 7 bases; unmatched junction nucleotides: 7. The CDR3 spells CSADPRENEQFF. The CDR3 bases are TGCAGCGCCGACCCGCGGGAGAATGAGCAGTTCTTC.

This clone appeared a few times. The V call is TRBV12-3 or TRBV12-4, the J call TRBJ1-2; TRBD1 might be the D (6 bases). Trimming stripped 4 bases from V and 12 bases from J, with 12 bases between. CDR3 length: 11 amino acids. The CDR3 reads CASSSGRTDTF. The CDR3 region has the DNA TGTGCCAGCAGTTCGGGACGGACAGACACCTTC.

This rearrangement joins TRBV6-6 to TRBJ2-5; D is possibly TRBD2 (6 bases). This CDR3 contains 14 residues. CDR1 and CDR2 from the germline V gene are MNHNY and SVGAGI (reference sequence). Trimming took off 5 bases at V and 1 base at J, with 11 bases between the two ends. The CDR3 reads CASSVGGVQETQYF. The CDR3 coding sequence is TGTGCCAGCAGTGTGGGCGGGGTCCAAGAGACCCAGTACTTC.

The genes are TRBV2 and TRBJ2-5, with D possibly TRBD2 on 6 matching bases. The CDR3 runs to 13 residues. Trimming shortened V by 7 bases and J by 2 bases, and 11 bases separated the two germline ends. The germline V gene has CDR1 SNHLY and CDR2 FYNNEI. CDR3 DNA sequence: TGTGCCAGCACACGGGGGATTCAAGAGACCCAGTACTTC. Protein product: CASTRGIQETQYF.

CDR3 sequence reads: CSVEEAGQRNTEAFF. The CDR3 bases are TGCAGCGTTGAAGAGGCGGGACAGAGGAACACTGAAGCTTTCTTT. The J gene is TRBJ1-1, the V gene TRBV29-1, with 7 bases lining up with TRBD1. This CDR3 has 15 residues. CDR1 SQVTM and CDR2 ANQGSEA come from the germline V gene. Losses at the gene ends were 0 bases for V and 1 base for J; bases not matched to a gene: 5.

J is TRBJ1-2 and V is TRBV29-1; perhaps TRBD1 as D (5 bases). The V gene lost 7 bases and the J gene lost 6 bases, with 12 bases spanning the gap. Looked up from germline, CDR1 is SQVTM and CDR2 is ANQGSEA. The CDR3 has 11 amino acids. CDR3: CSEGLSDGYTF. The CDR3 DNA is TGCAGCGAGGGGTTGAGCGATGGCTACACCTTC.

The chain joins TRBV4-2 to TRBJ2-1, with 9 bases fitting TRBD2. This CDR3 has 18 amino acids. Germline CDR1 is LGHNA and CDR2 is YNFKEQ. V lost 7 bases to trimming and J lost 1 base; unmatched junction nucleotides: 14. The CDR3 loop reads CASTYTELAGPSYNEQFF. The CDR3 DNA is TGTGCCAGCACCTACACGGAACTAGCGGGTCCTTCCTACAATGAGCAGTTCTTC.

To note about this clone: Other DNA sequences from this sample encode an identical CDR3 as well. The V call is TRBV19, the J call TRBJ1-2; 7 bases are shared with TRBD1. CDR1 is LNHDA, CDR2 SQIVND, per germline (reference sequence). The CDR3 sequence is 12 residues long. The V and J ends lost 6 bases and 2 bases, in that order; junction bases with no gene match: 0. CDR3 coding DNA: TGTGCCAGTAGGACAGGGAACTATGGCTACACCTTC. Protein: CASRTGNYGYTF.

The J gene is TRBJ2-3, the V gene TRBV6-5; 9 bases align to TRBD2. In germline, CDR1 is MNHEY, CDR2 SVGAGI. The J segment lost 2 bases and the V segment lost 7 bases, leaving 4 bases of the junction unmatched. This CDR3 region has 14 residues. The CDR3 protein is CASKTSGSTDTQYF. The CDR3 bases are TGTGCCAGCAAGACTAGCGGATCCACAGATACGCAGTATTTT.

This clone was recorded a few times. V and J are TRBV3-1 (or the pseudogene TRBV3-2) and TRBJ1-2; 8 bases agree with TRBD1. This CDR3 region has 14 residues. Germline-derived CDR1 and CDR2 are LGHDT and YNNKEL (reference sequence). The V gene end was trimmed by 3 bases and the J gene end by 2 bases; junction bases not matched to a gene: 2. In DNA form, the CDR3 reads TGTGCCAGCAGCCACAGACAGGGGAACTATGGCTACACCTTC. It encodes CASSHRQGNYGYTF.

The V and J genes are TRBV5-1 and TRBJ1-6, with D maybe TRBD1 (5 bases). Looked up from germline, CDR1 is SGHRS and CDR2 is YFSETQ. This CDR3 comprises 13 residues. Between the trimmed V and J ends, which lost 3 bases and 5 bases, there was a span of 6 bases. The CDR3 DNA is TGCGCCAGCAGCTCGGACAATAATTCACCCCTCCACTTT. Its protein product is CASSSDNNSPLHF. Full variable domain (missing parts from reference TRBV5-1 and TRBJ1-6): KAGVTQTPRYLIKTRGQQVTLSCSPISGHRSVSWYQQTPGQGLQFLFEYFSETQRNKGNFPGRFSGRQFSNSRSEMNVSTLELGDSALYLCASSSDNNSPLHFGNGTRLTVT.

This chain uses TRBV15 with TRBJ2-1; tentatively, D is TRBD1 (6 bases). Trimming stripped 0 bases from V and 2 bases from J, with 11 bases between. The CDR3 length is 16 residues. The germline V gene encodes CDR1 LNHNV and CDR2 YYDKDF (reference sequence). CDR3 coding DNA: TGTGCCACCAGCAGAGACTCTCAGGGGCCCTACAATGAGCAGTTCTTC. It translates to CATSRDSQGPYNEQFF.

This chain connects TRBV4-3 to TRBJ2-5, with 11 bases lining up with TRBD2. This CDR3 contains 19 residues. V was clipped by 1 base and J by 2 bases; unmatched bases: 12. Germline CDR1 and CDR2: LGHNA and YSLEER. This CDR3 is CASSQVASGGLGYQETQYF. DNA of the CDR3: TGCGCCAGCAGCCAAGTGGCTAGCGGGGGGCTTGGTTATCAAGAGACCCAGTACTTC.

This clone has a handful of counts. V usage is TRBV6-4 and J usage is TRBJ1-6; D unresolved. The CDR3 totals 14 residues. Trimming took 2 bases from V and 6 from J, leaving 8 bases between them. Germline CDR1 MRHNA, CDR2 SNTAGT. CDR3 in amino acids: CASSDAVGNSPLHF. The CDR3 DNA reads as TGTGCCAGCAGTGACGCCGTCGGTAATTCACCCCTCCACTTT.

The CDR3 DNA follows: TGCAGCGATTCTCCGGGACAGTTCTCACAAGAGACCCAGTACTTC. Amino acid sequence: CSDSPGQFSQETQYF. The chain recombines TRBV29-1 with TRBJ2-5, with 7 bases lining up with TRBD1. Trimming took 7 bases from V and 2 from J; bases not matched to a gene: 13. Germline V lookup: CDR1 SQVTM, CDR2 ANQGSEA. The CDR3 covers 15 residues.

The chain recombines TRBV7-2 with TRBJ1-6; perhaps TRBD1 as D (5 bases). V was shortened by 2 bases and J by 9 bases, with 17 bases between the two germline ends. The CDR3 sequence is 16 residues long. The germline CDR1 and CDR2 sequences are SGHTA and FQGNSA. The chain's CDR3 is CASSLPLGPGGSPLHF. CDR3 coding DNA: TGTGCCAGCAGCTTACCCCTGGGACCGGGGGGTTCACCCCTCCACTTT.